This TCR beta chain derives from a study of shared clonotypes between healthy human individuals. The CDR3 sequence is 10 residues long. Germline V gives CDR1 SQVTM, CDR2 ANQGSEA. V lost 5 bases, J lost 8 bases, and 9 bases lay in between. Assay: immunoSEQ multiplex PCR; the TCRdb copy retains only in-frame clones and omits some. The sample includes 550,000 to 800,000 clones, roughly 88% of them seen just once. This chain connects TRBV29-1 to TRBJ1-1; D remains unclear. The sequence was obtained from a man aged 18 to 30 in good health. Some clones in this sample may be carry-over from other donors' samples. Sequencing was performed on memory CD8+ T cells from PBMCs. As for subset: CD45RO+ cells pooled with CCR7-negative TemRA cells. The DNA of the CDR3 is TGCAGCGTTCAGGCGGGGGAAGCTTTCTTT. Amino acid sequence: CSVQAGEAFF.